This T cell receptor (beta chain) was profiled in a study of beta chain features in type 1 diabetes. The germline V gene encodes CDR1 LNHDA and CDR2 SQIVND (reference sequence). CDR3 length: 14 amino acids. V dropped 1 base and J dropped 10 bases, with 14 bases sitting between them. Every bit of the isolated RNA underwent reverse transcription, so sequencing read expressed TCRB transcripts. The repertoire was sequenced with immunoSEQ multiplex PCR; TCRdb's copy has only in-frame clones and lacks some. The sample lists some 500,000 clones, roughly 11% seen once, with 0.045% to 0.06% in the top ten. This clone was detected only a few times.

Material: naive CD4+ T cells from blood. The chain links TRBV19 to TRBJ2-1, with a tentative D call TRBD2 (5 bases). This clonotype was sampled from a woman aged 18 to 35 in good health. The CDR3 protein is CASSIVLEEDEQFF. CDR3 bases: TGTGCCAGTAGTATAGTTCTGGAGGAGGACGAGCAGTTCTTC.